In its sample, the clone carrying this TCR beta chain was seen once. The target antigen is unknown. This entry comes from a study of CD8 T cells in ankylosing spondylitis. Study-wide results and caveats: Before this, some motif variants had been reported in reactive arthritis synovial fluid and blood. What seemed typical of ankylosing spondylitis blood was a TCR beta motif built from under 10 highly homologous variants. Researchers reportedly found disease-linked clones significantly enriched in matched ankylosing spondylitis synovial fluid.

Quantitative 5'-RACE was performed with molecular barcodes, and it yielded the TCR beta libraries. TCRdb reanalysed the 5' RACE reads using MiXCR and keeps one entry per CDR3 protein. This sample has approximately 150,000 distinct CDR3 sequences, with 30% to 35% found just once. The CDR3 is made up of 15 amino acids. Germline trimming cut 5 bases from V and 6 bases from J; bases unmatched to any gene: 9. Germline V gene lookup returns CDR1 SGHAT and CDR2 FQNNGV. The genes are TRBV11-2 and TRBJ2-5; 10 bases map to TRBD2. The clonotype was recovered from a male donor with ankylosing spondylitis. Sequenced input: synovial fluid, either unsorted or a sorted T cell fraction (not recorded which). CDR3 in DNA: TGTGCCAGCAGCCCCGGACTAGCGGCCGGGCAGACCCAGTACTTC. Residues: CASSPGLAAGQTQYF. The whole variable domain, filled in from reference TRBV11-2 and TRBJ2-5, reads EAGVAQSPRYKIIEKRQSVAFWCNPISGHATLYWYQQILGQGPKLLIQFQNNGVVDDSQLPKDRFSAERLKGVDSTLKIQPAKLEDSAVYLCASSPGLAAGQTQYFGPGTRLLVL.